This entry lists 30 T cell receptor beta chains sequenced from one sample in a study of human T cells and chemical hapten exposure (dated by TCRdb to the early 2020s). Receptor amplification or capture employed RACE. Instrument on record: NextSeq 500. The raw public data were reprocessed by TCRdb itself: fastp quality trimming at Q25, MiXCR clonotype calling, in-frame beta chains only. Rows matching on CDR3 protein sequence are summarized as one entry with the most common DNA and genes. The sample contains 70,000 to 85,000 distinct CDR3 sequences, approximately 8% of them found a single time. The ten largest clones capture less than 2% of the sample. Per the publication, the time point label means: healthy volunteer bleed at 6 weeks. Unfractionated whole blood was collected in Tempus Blood RNA tubes, and total RNA was extracted from that blood. What was sequenced was whole blood. The receptors originated from a male donor in good health. Some clones in this sample may be carry-over from other donors' samples.

The rearrangement links TRBV7-9 to TRBJ1-1; D is unresolved. Trimming stripped 9 bases from V and 6 bases from J, with 23 bases between. Germline V gene data show CDR1 as SEHNR and CDR2 as FQNEAQ (reference sequence). The CDR3 extends over 15 amino acids. CDR3: CASFYRQATEAEAFF. For the CDR3, the DNA is TGTGCCAGTTTCTATAGGCAGGCCACTGAAGCTGAAGCTTTCTTT.

This clonotype was found a few times. The rearrangement links TRBV29-1 to TRBJ2-5; 9 nucleotides agree with TRBD1. This CDR3 is built from 15 residues. Germline CDR1 SQVTM, CDR2 ANQGSEA. J was trimmed by 7 bases and V by 4 bases; bases with no gene match: 13. The chain's CDR3 is CSVGTRDRDVRTQYF. As DNA, the CDR3 is TGCAGCGTTGGAACCCGGGACAGGGACGTTCGGACCCAGTACTTC.

This clonotype has only one observation. This may be a read error, as it is one base from a much larger clone. The rearrangement links TRBV16 to TRBJ1-1; no clear D gene. Germline lookup yields CDR1 KGHSY and CDR2 FQNENV. The CDR3 consists of 14 residues. CDR3 sequence: CAISQSNGNTEAFF. DNA of the CDR3: TGTGCCATCAGCCAATCAAACGGGAACACTGAAGCTTTCTTT.

The chain uses TRBV7-9 and TRBJ1-2, with D perhaps TRBD1 (5 bases). V was shortened by 3 bases and J by 3 bases, with 11 bases between the two germline ends. Germline loops: CDR1 SEHNR, CDR2 FQNEAQ (reference sequence). This CDR3 has 14 amino acids. CDR3 in amino acids: CASSLEWGDYGYTF. The CDR3, as DNA: TGTGCCAGCAGCTTGGAGTGGGGGGACTATGGCTACACCTTC. The full variable domain, completed using reference TRBV7-9 and TRBJ1-2, is DTGVSQNPRHKITKRGQNVTFRCDPISEHNRLYWYRQTLGQGPEFLTYFQNEAQLEKSRLLSDRFSAERPKGSFSTLEIQRTEQGDSAMYLCASSLEWGDYGYTFGSGTRLTVV.

Regarding this clonotype: A much larger clone lies a single base off, so this may be a read error. The chain employs TRBV20-1 and TRBJ2-5; D is unresolved. The CDR3 loop spans 12 amino acids. CDR1 is DFQATT, CDR2 SNEGSKA, per germline (reference sequence). V was shortened by 2 bases and J by 4 bases, with 8 bases between the two germline ends. The CDR3 is CSARPSPETQYF. CDR3 bases: TGCAGTGCTAGACCCAGCCCAGAGACCCAGTACTTC.

This chain links TRBV5-1 with TRBJ2-1; D gene unclear. The CDR3 length is 13 residues. Germline lookup yields CDR1 SGHRS and CDR2 YFSETQ. V was cut by 1 base and J by 8 bases, with 10 bases left in between. DNA for the CDR3: TGCGCCAGCAGCTTGTTACCGCCCGATGAGCAGTTCTTC. Protein: CASSLLPPDEQFF.

This clonotype came up once. J is TRBJ1-5 and V is TRBV6-1; D possibly corresponds to TRBD1 (5 bases). The CDR3 covers 15 residues. V was clipped by 6 bases and J by 2 bases, with 14 bases between them. Looked up from germline, CDR1 is MNHNS and CDR2 is SASEGT. Here the CDR3 DNA reads TGTGCCAGCAGGGGAGGGGTATTTGGCAATCAGCCCCAGCATTTT. Encoded protein: CASRGGVFGNQPQHF.

In this sample, this clonotype turned up a few times. The V and J genes are TRBV6-6 and TRBJ1-1; D is possibly TRBD1 (5 bases). The V end was cut by 2 bases, the J end by 6 bases, with 19 bases between. Germline V gene lookup returns CDR1 MNHNY and CDR2 SVGAGI (reference sequence). This CDR3 is 16 amino acids long. CDR3 region: CASSYGTQSRRSEAFF. The CDR3 coding sequence is TGTGCCAGCAGTTACGGGACTCAGTCACGACGATCTGAAGCTTTCTTT.

This clonotype was picked up many times. This chain joins TRBV2 and TRBJ1-5; weak D call: TRBD1 (6 bases). Trimming stripped 1 base from V and 5 bases from J, with 9 bases between. Germline V gene sequence: CDR1 SNHLY, CDR2 FYNNEI. The CDR3 runs to 14 residues. The CDR3 nucleotides are TGTGCCAGCAGTGAAGACCCAGGGGATCAGCCCCAGCATTTT. Translated, it gives CASSEDPGDQPQHF.

This chain uses TRBV4-2 with TRBJ2-1; the D gene is possibly TRBD2 (6 bases). Trimming shortened V by 1 base and J by 0 bases, and 22 bases separated the two germline ends. The V gene's germline CDR1 is LGHNA and CDR2 YNFKEQ. The CDR3 extends over 20 amino acids. CDR3 region: CASSQADSSGLLSSYNEQFF. As DNA, the CDR3 is TGTGCCAGCAGCCAAGCCGACTCTTCGGGACTCCTAAGCTCCTACAATGAGCAGTTCTTC.

This clonotype has ten or more counts. The chain recombines TRBV12-5 with TRBJ2-3; TRBD1 matches at 7 bases. Trimming removed 3 bases from V and 1 base from J; junction bases left unmatched: 1. CDR1 is LGHNT and CDR2 is FRNRAP in the germline V gene. The CDR3 is 14 residues long. CDR3 protein: CASGFGQGTDTQYF. CDR3 DNA sequence: TGTGCTAGTGGTTTCGGACAGGGCACAGATACGCAGTATTTT.

This rearrangement joins TRBV13 to TRBJ1-1; D is undetermined. Trimming pared 2 bases from V and 6 bases from J, leaving 13 bases between. CDR3 size: 14 residues. The germline V gene encodes CDR1 PRHDT and CDR2 FYEKMQ (reference sequence). The DNA of the CDR3 is TGTGCCAGCAGCTTAACTCGTGGGGTCGCTGAAGCTTTCTTT. Amino acids: CASSLTRGVAEAFF.

The chain carries TRBV20-1 and TRBJ1-1; 7 nucleotides match TRBD1. This CDR3 region has 13 residues. Germline V lookup: CDR1 DFQATT, CDR2 SNEGSKA (reference sequence). After removal of 1 base from V and 5 bases from J, the junction contained 4 bases not matched to a gene. CDR3: CSARAGGETEAFF. The CDR3 bases are TGCAGTGCTAGAGCAGGGGGAGAGACTGAAGCTTTCTTT.

The V call is TRBV6-5, the J call TRBJ2-7; D unclear. Trimming pared 2 bases from V and 3 bases from J, leaving 8 bases between. The CDR3 extends over 13 amino acids. Germline loops: CDR1 MNHEY, CDR2 SVGAGI. CDR3 coding DNA: TGTGCCAGCAGTTACAGGGCTAGCTACGAGCAGTACTTC. Translating it yields CASSYRASYEQYF.

This CDR3 is CSARVDRDQPQHF. Here the CDR3 DNA reads TGCAGTGCTAGAGTGGACAGAGATCAGCCCCAGCATTTT. This chain connects TRBV20-1 to TRBJ1-5, with D perhaps matching TRBD1 (6 bases). This CDR3 is built from 13 residues. V dropped 1 base and J dropped 5 bases, with 9 bases sitting between them. The germline gives CDR1 DFQATT, CDR2 SNEGSKA (reference sequence).

There are a few counts of this clonotype. This chain links TRBV3-1 with TRBJ2-2; no reliable D call. CDR3 length: 17 residues. Trimming took off 2 bases at V and 3 bases at J, with 16 bases between the two ends. The germline gives CDR1 LGHDT, CDR2 YNNKEL (reference sequence). DNA for the CDR3: TGTGCCAGCAGCCAAACGAGAACGGGTGACCACACCGGGGAGCTGTTTTTT. It translates to CASSQTRTGDHTGELFF.

Turning to this clonotype: This may be a read error, as it is one base from a much larger clone. The genes are TRBV20-1 and TRBJ2-3, with D uncertain. The J call is doubtful: the DNA matches TRBJ1-5 better. The CDR3 runs to 11 residues. Germline CDR1 and CDR2: DFQATT and SNEGSKA (reference sequence). The CDR3 reads CSASGTDTQHF. CDR3 nucleotides: TGCAGTGCTAGCGGCACAGATACGCAGCATTTT.

This clonotype has a count of ten or more. The CDR3 DNA reads as TGTGCCAGCAGTGAGATAGCACAGGGAGGATCTGAAGCTTTCTTT. Encoded protein: CASSEIAQGGSEAFF. This chain uses TRBV2 with TRBJ1-1, with D perhaps matching TRBD1 (6 bases). This CDR3 spans 15 amino acids. V was clipped by 3 bases and J by 6 bases, with 17 bases between them. Germline V gene data show CDR1 as SNHLY and CDR2 as FYNNEI.

This clonotype has a count of ten or more. The V call is TRBV10-3, the J call TRBJ2-5; no reliable D call. This CDR3 comprises 16 residues. Germline V gene sequence: CDR1 ENHRY, CDR2 SYGVKD. V was shortened by 0 bases and J by 1 base, with 12 bases between the two germline ends. DNA for the CDR3: TGTGCCATCAGTGAGTCAGTTTGGCAGCCCCAAGAGACCCAGTACTTC. Its protein is CAISESVWQPQETQYF.

Only a few counts were recorded for this clonotype. The chain has TRBV5-1 and TRBJ2-1; 7 positions agree with TRBD1. The V gene end was trimmed by 0 bases and the J gene end by 9 bases; junction bases not matched to a gene: 3. Germline V CDR1 and CDR2: SGHRS, YFSETQ. The CDR3 spans 13 residues. The DNA for the CDR3 is TGCGCCAGCAGCTTGGAGACAGGGTTTGAGCAGTTCTTC. Protein: CASSLETGFEQFF. The whole variable domain, remainder taken from reference TRBV5-1 and TRBJ2-1, is KAGVTQTPRYLIKTRGQQVTLSCSPISGHRSVSWYQQTPGQGLQFLFEYFSETQRNKGNFPGRFSGRQFSNSRSEMNVSTLELGDSALYLCASSLETGFEQFFGPGTRLTVL.

This clonotype was found a few times. This sequence joins TRBV20-1 and TRBJ2-3; 11 bases are a match to TRBD2. This CDR3 is built from 13 residues. CDR1 and CDR2 (germline): DFQATT, SNEGSKA (reference sequence). Trimming removed 4 bases from V and 5 bases from J; junction bases left unmatched: 2. The CDR3 DNA reads as TGCAGTGCTATAGCGGGAGGGCTAGATACGCAGTATTTT. Translated: CSAIAGGLDTQYF.

The chain has TRBV6-1 and TRBJ1-1; a possible D gene is TRBD1 (6 bases). The germline V gene encodes CDR1 MNHNS and CDR2 SASEGT. The CDR3 has 14 amino acids. V lost 5 bases and J lost 4, with 14 bases in between. CDR3 protein: CASSPEEGGTEAFF. The CDR3 bases are TGTGCCAGCAGTCCTGAAGAGGGGGGCACTGAAGCTTTCTTT.

Worth noting for this clonotype: Just one base apart from a much larger clone, this may be a read error. The final CDR3 position lacks the conserved phenylalanine or tryptophan, pointing to a likely read error. CDR3 region: CASTLSGDYEQYY. The CDR3 region has the DNA TGTGCCAGCACCCTTAGCGGGGACTACGAGCAGTACTAC. The chain joins TRBV5-5 to TRBJ2-7; 8 bases align to TRBD2. The CDR3 sequence is 13 residues long. Germline V lookup: CDR1 SGHKS, CDR2 YYEKEE (reference sequence). J gave up 3 bases and V 6 bases, and 5 bases lay outside the gene matches.

The chain uses TRBV18 and TRBJ1-5; possibly TRBD1 for D (6 bases). V was pared by 6 bases and J by 0 bases, with 12 bases between. CDR1 is KGHSH, CDR2 LQKENI, per germline. The CDR3 covers 15 residues. The CDR3 coding sequence is TGTGCCAGCTCTTCGACAGGAGATAGCAATCAGCCCCAGCATTTT. Encoded protein: CASSSTGDSNQPQHF.

This clonotype was counted only a few times. The chain uses TRBV5-1 and TRBJ2-1; 11 bases are a match to TRBD1. There are 16 residues in the CDR3. V lost 3 bases, J lost 7 bases, and 9 bases stayed unmatched. Germline V CDR1 and CDR2: SGHRS, YFSETQ. CDR3 in amino acids: CASSSGGGTGGNEQFF. CDR3 in DNA: TGCGCCAGCAGCTCTGGTGGCGGGACAGGGGGAAATGAGCAGTTCTTC.

This clonotype appeared many times. The rearrangement joins TRBV29-1 to TRBJ2-7; 11 nucleotides align to TRBD1. The V gene's germline CDR1 is SQVTM and CDR2 ANQGSEA. Germline trimming cut 7 bases from V and 6 bases from J; bases unmatched to any gene: 8. This CDR3 region has 13 residues. CDR3: CSAGQGARSEQYF. CDR3 bases: TGCAGCGCCGGACAGGGGGCGAGGAGCGAGCAGTACTTC.

This clonotype occurred a few times. The genes are TRBV10-2 and TRBJ1-5; D is unresolved. This CDR3 spans 15 amino acids. The V end was cut by 6 bases, the J end by 1 base, with 13 bases between. Germline CDR1 reads WSHSY; CDR2 reads SAAADI. CDR3 residues: CASRSGSGSNQPQHF. The CDR3 DNA follows: TGCGCCAGCAGGTCTGGCTCGGGGAGCAATCAGCCCCAGCATTTT.

This clonotype was recorded a few times. The V call is TRBV5-1, the J call TRBJ1-1; D gene uncertain. Germline values: CDR1 SGHRS, CDR2 YFSETQ. V was clipped by 3 bases and J by 4 bases, with 13 bases between them. This CDR3 region has 14 residues. CDR3 sequence: CASSSSVGSTEAFF. The CDR3 DNA is TGCGCCAGCAGCTCTAGCGTGGGGAGCACTGAAGCTTTCTTT.

The V gene is TRBV10-3, the J gene TRBJ2-3; 7 positions match TRBD2. Germline lookup yields CDR1 ENHRY and CDR2 SYGVKD. The V gene end was trimmed by 11 bases and the J gene end by 0 bases; junction bases not matched to a gene: 14. This CDR3 is 16 amino acids long. CDR3 sequence (DNA): TGTGCCTTCGGCCTGGGGAGCGGGGATAGCACAGATACGCAGTATTTT. Amino acid sequence: CAFGLGSGDSTDTQYF.

This clonotype appeared many times. The chain is built from TRBV11-1 and TRBJ2-3; 8 bases align to TRBD1. The junction had 3 bases not matched to a gene; V was cut back by 1 base and J by 0 bases. The CDR3 is 16 amino acids. CDR1 and CDR2 from the germline V gene are SGHAT and FQDESV (reference sequence). The CDR3 is CASSLEDRDSTDTQYF. For the CDR3, the DNA is TGTGCCAGCAGCTTAGAGGACAGGGATAGCACAGATACGCAGTATTTT.